The sample holds many counts of the clone carrying this TCR beta chain. What it binds is unknown. CDR1 is SEHNR, CDR2 FQNEAQ, per germline (reference sequence). The CDR3 has 12 residues. Germline trimming cut 9 bases from V and 3 bases from J; bases unmatched to any gene: 2. The data were taken from a study of early T cells in non-severe SARS-CoV-2 infection. About the research overall: The chains were unpaired, and the sequenced material was bulk RNA from unsorted whole blood. Study results and limitations: Matches to VDJdb favored anti-spike CD8 responses and missed private and CD4 specificities.

TCRdb used MiXCR to reprocess the 5' RACE reads, holding one entry per CDR3 protein. The table lists tens of thousands of distinct CDR3 sequences, 4.8% of them singletons. The sequenced sample was whole blood. The chain uses TRBV7-9 and TRBJ2-3, with TRBD1 matching over 8 bases. The source is an adult who was a healthcare worker with PCR-confirmed SARS-CoV-2 infection or an uninfected control (not recorded which). The DNA of the CDR3 is TGTGCCAGACAGGGGGGAACAGATACGCAGTATTTT. It encodes CARQGGTDTQYF.